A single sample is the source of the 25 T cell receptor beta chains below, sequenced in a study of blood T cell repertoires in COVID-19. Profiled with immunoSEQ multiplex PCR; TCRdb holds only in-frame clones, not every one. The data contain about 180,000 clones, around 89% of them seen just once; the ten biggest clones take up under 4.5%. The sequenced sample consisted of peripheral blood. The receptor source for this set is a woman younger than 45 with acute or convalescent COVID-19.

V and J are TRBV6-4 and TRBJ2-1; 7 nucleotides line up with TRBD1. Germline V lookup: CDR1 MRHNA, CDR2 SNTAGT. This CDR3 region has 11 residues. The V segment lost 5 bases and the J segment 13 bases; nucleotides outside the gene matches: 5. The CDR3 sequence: CASSSGGSQFF. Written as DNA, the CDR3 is TGTGCCAGCAGTTCAGGGGGTAGTCAGTTCTTC.

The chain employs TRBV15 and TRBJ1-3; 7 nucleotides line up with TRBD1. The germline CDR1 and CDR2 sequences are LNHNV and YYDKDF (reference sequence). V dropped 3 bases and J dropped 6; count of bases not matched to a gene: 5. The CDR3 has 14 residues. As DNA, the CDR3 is TGTGCCACCAGCAGCCGGGACAGATCAAACACCATATATTTT. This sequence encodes CATSSRDRSNTIYF.

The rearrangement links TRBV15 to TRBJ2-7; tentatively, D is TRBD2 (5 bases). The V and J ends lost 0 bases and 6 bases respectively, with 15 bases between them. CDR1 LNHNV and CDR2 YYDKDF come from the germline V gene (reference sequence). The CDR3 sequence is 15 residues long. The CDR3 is CATSRDPTDRGEQYF. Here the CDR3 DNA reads TGTGCCACCAGCAGAGACCCAACGGACCGGGGCGAGCAGTACTTC.

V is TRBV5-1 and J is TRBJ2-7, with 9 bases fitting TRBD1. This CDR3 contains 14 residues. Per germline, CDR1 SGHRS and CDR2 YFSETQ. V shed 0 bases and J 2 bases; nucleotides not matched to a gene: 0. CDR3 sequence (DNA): TGCGCCAGCAGCTTGGGGGACAGGGCCTACGAGCAGTACTTC. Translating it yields CASSLGDRAYEQYF.

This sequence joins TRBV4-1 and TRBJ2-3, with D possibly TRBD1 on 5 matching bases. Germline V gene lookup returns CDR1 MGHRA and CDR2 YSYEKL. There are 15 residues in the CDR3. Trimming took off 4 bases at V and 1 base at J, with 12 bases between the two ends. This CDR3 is CASSPARARTDTQYF. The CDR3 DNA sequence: TGCGCCAGCAGCCCAGCCAGGGCCCGCACAGATACGCAGTATTTT.

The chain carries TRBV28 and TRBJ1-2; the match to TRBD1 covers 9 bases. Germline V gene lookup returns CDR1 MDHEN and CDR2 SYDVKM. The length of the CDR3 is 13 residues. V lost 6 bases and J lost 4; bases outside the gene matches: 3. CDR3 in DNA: TGTGCCAGCAGCCGGACAGGGGCCTATGGCTACACCTTC. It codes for CASSRTGAYGYTF.

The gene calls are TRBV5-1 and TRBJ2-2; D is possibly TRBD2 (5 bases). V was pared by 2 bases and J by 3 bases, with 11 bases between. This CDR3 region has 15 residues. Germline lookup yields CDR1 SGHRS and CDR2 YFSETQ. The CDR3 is CASSLDYLDTGELFF. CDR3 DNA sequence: TGCGCCAGCAGCTTAGACTACCTAGACACCGGGGAGCTGTTTTTT.

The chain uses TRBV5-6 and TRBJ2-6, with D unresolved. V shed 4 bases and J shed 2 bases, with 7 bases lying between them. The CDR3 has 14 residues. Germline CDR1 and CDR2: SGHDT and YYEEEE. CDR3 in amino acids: CASSQSTGANVLTF. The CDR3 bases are TGTGCCAGCAGCCAATCCACTGGGGCCAACGTCCTGACTTTC.

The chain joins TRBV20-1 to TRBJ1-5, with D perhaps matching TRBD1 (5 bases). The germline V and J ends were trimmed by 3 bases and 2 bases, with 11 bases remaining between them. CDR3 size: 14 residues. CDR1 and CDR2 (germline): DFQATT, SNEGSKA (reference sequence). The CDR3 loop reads CSASRGDRNQPQHF. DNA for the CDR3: TGCAGTGCTAGTCGGGGGGATCGCAATCAGCCCCAGCATTTT.

The chain's CDR3 is CASGRRDGYTF. The CDR3 DNA sequence: TGTGCCAGCGGACGCAGGGATGGCTACACCTTC. This chain connects TRBV28 to TRBJ1-2; perhaps TRBD1 as D (5 bases). This CDR3 is 11 amino acids long. Germline-derived CDR1 and CDR2 are MDHEN and SYDVKM. V was pared by 8 bases and J by 6 bases, with 10 bases between.

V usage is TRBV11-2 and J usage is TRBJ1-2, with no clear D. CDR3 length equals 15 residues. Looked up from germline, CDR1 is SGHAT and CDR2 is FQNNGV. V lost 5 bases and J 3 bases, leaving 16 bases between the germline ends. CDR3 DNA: TGTGCCAGCAGCAGAGATTTTGGAGGGTACTATGGCTACACCTTC. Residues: CASSRDFGGYYGYTF.

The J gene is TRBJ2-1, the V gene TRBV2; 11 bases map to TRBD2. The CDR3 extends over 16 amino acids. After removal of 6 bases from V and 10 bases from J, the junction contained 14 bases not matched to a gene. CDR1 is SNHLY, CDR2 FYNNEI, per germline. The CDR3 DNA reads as TGTGCCAGCAGGGTAATTAGCGGGAGGGACAGAAAGGAGCAGTTCTTC. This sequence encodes CASRVISGRDRKEQFF.

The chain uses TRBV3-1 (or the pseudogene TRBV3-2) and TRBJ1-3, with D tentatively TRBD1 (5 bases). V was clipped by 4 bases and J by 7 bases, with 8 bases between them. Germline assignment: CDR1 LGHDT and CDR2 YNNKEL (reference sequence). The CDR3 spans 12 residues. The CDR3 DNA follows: TGTGCCAGCAGCCTGCAGGGCAACACCATATATTTT. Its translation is CASSLQGNTIYF.

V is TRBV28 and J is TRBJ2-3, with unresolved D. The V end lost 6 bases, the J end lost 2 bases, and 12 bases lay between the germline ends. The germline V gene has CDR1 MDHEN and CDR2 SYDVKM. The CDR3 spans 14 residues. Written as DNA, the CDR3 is TGTGCCAGCAGCCTAATGACTCCCACAGATACGCAGTATTTT. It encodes CASSLMTPTDTQYF.

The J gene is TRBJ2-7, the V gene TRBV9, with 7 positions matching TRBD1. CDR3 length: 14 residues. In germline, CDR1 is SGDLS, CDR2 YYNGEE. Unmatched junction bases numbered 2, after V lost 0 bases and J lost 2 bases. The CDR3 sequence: CASSVGDSPYEQYF. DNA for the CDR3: TGTGCCAGCAGCGTAGGGGACAGCCCCTACGAGCAGTACTTC.

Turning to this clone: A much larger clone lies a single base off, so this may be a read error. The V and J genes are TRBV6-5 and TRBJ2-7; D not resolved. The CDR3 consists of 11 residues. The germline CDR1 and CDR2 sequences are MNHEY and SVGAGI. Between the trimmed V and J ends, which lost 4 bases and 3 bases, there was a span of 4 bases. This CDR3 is CASSFGYEQYF. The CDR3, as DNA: TGTGCCAGCAGTTTCGGCTACGAGCAGTACTTC.

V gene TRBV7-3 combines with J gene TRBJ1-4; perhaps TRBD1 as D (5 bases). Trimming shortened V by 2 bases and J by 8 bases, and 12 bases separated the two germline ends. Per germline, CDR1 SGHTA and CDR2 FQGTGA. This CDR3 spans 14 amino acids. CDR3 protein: CASSLFGGCEKLFF. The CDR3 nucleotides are TGTGCCAGCAGCTTATTTGGGGGGTGCGAAAAACTGTTTTTT.

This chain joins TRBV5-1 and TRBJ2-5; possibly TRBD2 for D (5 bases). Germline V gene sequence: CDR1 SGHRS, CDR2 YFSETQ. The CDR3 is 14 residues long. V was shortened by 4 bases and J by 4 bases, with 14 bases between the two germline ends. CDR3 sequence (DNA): TGCGCCAGCAGCCCCGGAGGCGGGTCAGAGACCCAGTACTTC. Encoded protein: CASSPGGGSETQYF.

The CDR3 DNA reads as TGTGCCAGCTCGTACAGCTTTACTTACGAGCAGTACTTC. Its protein product is CASSYSFTYEQYF. J is TRBJ2-7 and V is TRBV6-5; D gene uncertain. The ends were cut back, 8 bases at V and 4 bases at J, with 15 bases in the middle. Germline V lookup: CDR1 MNHEY, CDR2 SVGAGI. CDR3 length: 13 residues.

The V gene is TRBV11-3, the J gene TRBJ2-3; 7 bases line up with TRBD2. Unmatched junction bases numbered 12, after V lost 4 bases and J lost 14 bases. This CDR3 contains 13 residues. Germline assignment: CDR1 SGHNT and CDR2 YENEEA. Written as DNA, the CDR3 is TGTGCCAGCAGCTATGTGAGCGGGGCACGTGGGTATTTT. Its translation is CASSYVSGARGYF.

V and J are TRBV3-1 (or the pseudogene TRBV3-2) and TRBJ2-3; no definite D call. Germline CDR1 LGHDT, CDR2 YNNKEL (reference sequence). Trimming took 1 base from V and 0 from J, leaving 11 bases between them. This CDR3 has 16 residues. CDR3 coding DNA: TGTGCCAGCAGCCAAGGCCCCACTCGTAGCACAGATACGCAGTATTTT. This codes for CASSQGPTRSTDTQYF.

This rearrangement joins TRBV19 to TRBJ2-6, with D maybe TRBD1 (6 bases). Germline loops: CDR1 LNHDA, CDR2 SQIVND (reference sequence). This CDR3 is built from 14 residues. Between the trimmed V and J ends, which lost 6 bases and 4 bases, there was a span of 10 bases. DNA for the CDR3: TGTGCCAGTAGCAACAGGGCAGGGGCCAACGTCCTGACTTTC. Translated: CASSNRAGANVLTF.

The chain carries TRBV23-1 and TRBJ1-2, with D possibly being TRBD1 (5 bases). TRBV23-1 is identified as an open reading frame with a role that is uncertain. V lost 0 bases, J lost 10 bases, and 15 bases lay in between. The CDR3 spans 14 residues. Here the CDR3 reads CASSQSLGGDDYTF. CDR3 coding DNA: TGCGCCAGCAGTCAATCTCTAGGAGGGGACGACTACACCTTC.

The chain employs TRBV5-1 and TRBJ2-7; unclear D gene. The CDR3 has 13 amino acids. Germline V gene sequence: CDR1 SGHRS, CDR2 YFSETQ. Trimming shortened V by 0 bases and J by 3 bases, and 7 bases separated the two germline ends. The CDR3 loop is CASSLDRVYEQYF. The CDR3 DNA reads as TGCGCCAGCAGCTTGGATCGGGTCTACGAGCAGTACTTC. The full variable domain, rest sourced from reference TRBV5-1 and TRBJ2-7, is KAGVTQTPRYLIKTRGQQVTLSCSPISGHRSVSWYQQTPGQGLQFLFEYFSETQRNKGNFPGRFSGRQFSNSRSEMNVSTLELGDSALYLCASSLDRVYEQYFGPGTRLTVT.

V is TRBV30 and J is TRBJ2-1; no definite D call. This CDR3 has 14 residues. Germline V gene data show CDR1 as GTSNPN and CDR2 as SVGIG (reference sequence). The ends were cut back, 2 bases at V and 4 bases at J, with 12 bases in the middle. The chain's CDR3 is CAWSTLSLYNEQFF. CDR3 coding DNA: TGTGCCTGGAGTACTCTATCCCTTTACAATGAGCAGTTCTTC.